This TCR beta chain was observed in a study of T cell repertoires in cytomegalovirus infection. Study-level background: Signatures in public TCR beta sequences pointed to both CMV infection and matching HLA type.

Turning to this clonotype: Its specificity is unknown.

The CDR3 loop spans 12 amino acids. Germline CDR1 and CDR2: MNHEY and SMNVEV (reference sequence). With 5 bases removed from V and 6 bases from J, the gap between germline ends came to 8 bases. A single record per CDR3 protein comes from TCRdb applying MiXCR to the reads. The sample carries 700,000 to 900,000 distinct CDR3 sequences, roughly 29% recorded once. The specimen was cultured CD8+ T cells from PBMCs, collected from culture after CMV antigen stimulation. The TCR was taken from a human donor in good health (CMV status not recorded). Some clones in this sample may be carry-over from other donors' samples. The chain is built from TRBV27 and TRBJ2-1; D ambiguous. DNA of the CDR3: TGTGCCAGCAGTCTAAATGCCAATGAGCAGTTCTTC. As protein: CASSLNANEQFF.